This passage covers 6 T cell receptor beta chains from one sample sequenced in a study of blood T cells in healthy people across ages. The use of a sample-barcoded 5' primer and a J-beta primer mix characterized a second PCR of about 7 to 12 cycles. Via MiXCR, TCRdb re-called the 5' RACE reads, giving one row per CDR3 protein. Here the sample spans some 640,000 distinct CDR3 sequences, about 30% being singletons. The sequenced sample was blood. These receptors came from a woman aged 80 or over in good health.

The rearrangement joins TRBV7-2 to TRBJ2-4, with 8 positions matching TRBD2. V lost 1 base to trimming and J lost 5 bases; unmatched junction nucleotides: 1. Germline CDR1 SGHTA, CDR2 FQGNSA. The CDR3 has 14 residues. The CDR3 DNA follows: TGTGCCAGCAGCTTAGAACTAGCGGAAAACATTCAGTACTTC. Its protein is CASSLELAENIQYF.

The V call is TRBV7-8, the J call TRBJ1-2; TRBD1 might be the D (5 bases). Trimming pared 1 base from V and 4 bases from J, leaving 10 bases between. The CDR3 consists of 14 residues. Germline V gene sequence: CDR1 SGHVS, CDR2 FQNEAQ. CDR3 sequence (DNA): TGTGCCAGCAGCTTAGTAGGGGTCGTCTATGGCTACACCTTC. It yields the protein CASSLVGVVYGYTF.

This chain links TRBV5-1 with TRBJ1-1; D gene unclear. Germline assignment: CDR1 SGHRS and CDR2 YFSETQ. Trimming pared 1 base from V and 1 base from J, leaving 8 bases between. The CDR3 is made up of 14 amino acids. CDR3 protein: CASSLSQSNTEAFF. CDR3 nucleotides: TGCGCCAGCAGCTTGAGCCAGTCGAACACTGAAGCTTTCTTT.

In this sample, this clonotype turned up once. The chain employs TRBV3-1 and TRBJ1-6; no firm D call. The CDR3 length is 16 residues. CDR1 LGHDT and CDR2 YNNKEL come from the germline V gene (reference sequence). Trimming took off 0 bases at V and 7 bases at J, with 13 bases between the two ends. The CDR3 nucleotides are TGTGCCAGCAGCCAAGAGGACGGTCGAGAGAATTCACCCCTCCACTTT. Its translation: CASSQEDGRENSPLHF.

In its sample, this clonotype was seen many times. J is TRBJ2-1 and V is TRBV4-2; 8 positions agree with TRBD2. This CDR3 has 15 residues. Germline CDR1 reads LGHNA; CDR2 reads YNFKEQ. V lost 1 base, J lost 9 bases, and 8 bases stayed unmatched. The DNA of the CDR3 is TGTGCCAGCAGCCAAGTTGGTAGCGGGGAAGGTGAGCAGTTCTTC. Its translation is CASSQVGSGEGEQFF.

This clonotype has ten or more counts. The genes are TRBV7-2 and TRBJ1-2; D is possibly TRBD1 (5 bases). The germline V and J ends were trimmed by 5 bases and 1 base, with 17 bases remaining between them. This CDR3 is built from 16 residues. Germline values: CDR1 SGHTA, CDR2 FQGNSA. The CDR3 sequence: CASSRPRWGDNYGYTF. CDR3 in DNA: TGTGCCAGCAGCCGACCTAGGTGGGGGGATAACTATGGCTACACCTTC.